The 28 T cell receptor beta chains presented below share a single source sample, sequenced in a study of response to subunit inactivated influenza vaccine. MiXCR, run by TCRdb on the RT-PCR reads, gives a single entry per CDR3 protein. The table includes 550,000 to 800,000 distinct CDR3 sequences, around 13% detected once. The sample was PBMCs from blood, taken less than 15 days before vaccination. The receptors were gathered from a man between 45 and 60 years old who received an inactivated influenza vaccine.

The rearrangement joins TRBV5-1 to TRBJ2-3; D is unclear. Germline V gene data show CDR1 as SGHRS and CDR2 as YFSETQ. V lost 0 bases and J 7 bases, leaving 9 bases between the germline ends. The CDR3 runs to 13 residues. The chain's CDR3 is CASSLARANTQYF. CDR3 nucleotide sequence: TGCGCCAGCAGCTTGGCGCGAGCCAATACGCAGTATTTT.

The chain links TRBV12-3 or TRBV12-4 to TRBJ2-7, with TRBD1 identical over 7 bases. J lost 3 bases, V lost 5 bases, and 7 bases had no gene match. CDR3 length: 14 residues. The CDR3 spells CASSPRGQYYEQYF. DNA of the CDR3: TGTGCCAGCAGTCCGAGGGGACAGTACTACGAGCAGTACTTC.

A note on this clonotype: An end of the junction does not agree with germline; a read error may underlie this. V is TRBV12-3 or TRBV12-4 and J is TRBJ2-3; 8 bases fit TRBD2. The CDR3 is made up of 18 amino acids. The CDR3 DNA reads TGTGACAGCAGTTTAAGGCGTACGGGGGGGCCCGGCACAGATACGCAGTATTTT. It encodes CDSSLRRTGGPGTDTQYF.

This clonotype was seen more than once but under ten times. The chain joins TRBV5-1 to TRBJ2-1; possibly TRBD1 for D (5 bases). V was pared by 2 bases and J by 2 bases, with 11 bases between. Germline V gene data show CDR1 as SGHRS and CDR2 as YFSETQ. This CDR3 comprises 15 residues. The CDR3 region is CASSLEGAAYNEQFF. Here the CDR3 DNA reads TGCGCCAGCAGCTTAGAAGGGGCCGCCTACAATGAGCAGTTCTTC.

The chain uses TRBV12-3 or TRBV12-4 and TRBJ2-2; D uncertain. The CDR3 runs to 12 residues. Trimming pared 6 bases from V and 6 bases from J, leaving 8 bases between. This chain's CDR3 is CASRWIPGELFF. For the CDR3, the DNA is TGTGCCAGCAGGTGGATTCCCGGGGAGCTGTTTTTT.

The chain recombines TRBV13 with TRBJ2-1; 9 bases match TRBD1. Looked up from germline, CDR1 is PRHDT and CDR2 is FYEKMQ (reference sequence). The CDR3 contains 16 residues. Unmatched junction bases numbered 8, after V lost 5 bases and J lost 3 bases. Written as DNA, the CDR3 is TGTGCCAGCAGCGAAAGACAGGGGGGAATCTACAATGAGCAGTTCTTC. It translates to CASSERQGGIYNEQFF.

The sample holds many counts of this clonotype. The V gene is TRBV28, the J gene TRBJ2-2; TRBD2 is a possible D gene (7 bases). V was cut by 6 bases and J by 2 bases, with 22 bases left in between. The CDR3 is made up of 18 amino acids. The germline V gene encodes CDR1 MDHEN and CDR2 SYDVKM. CDR3 in DNA: TGTGCCAGCAGCTTTGTAGGGGGGGTTTCGGGAAACACCGGGGAGCTGTTTTTT. Protein sequence: CASSFVGGVSGNTGELFF.

This clonotype was counted a few times. The gene calls are TRBV9 and TRBJ2-3; D is possibly TRBD1 or TRBD2 (5 bases each). Trimming stripped 0 bases from V and 4 bases from J, with 12 bases between. Germline lookup yields CDR1 SGDLS and CDR2 YYNGEE. CDR3 length equals 15 residues. The CDR3: CASSVEGRVADTQYF. CDR3 sequence (DNA): TGTGCCAGCAGCGTAGAGGGGAGAGTGGCAGATACGCAGTATTTT.

The CDR3, as DNA: TGTGCCAGCAGCTTACACAGGGTGGCCTACAATGAGCAGTTCTTC. Translation gives CASSLHRVAYNEQFF. This chain connects TRBV12-1 to TRBJ2-1; TRBD1 is the table's D call and was not checked against the DNA. TRBV12-1 is recorded as a pseudogene. The CDR3 covers 15 residues.

At least ten counts were recorded for this clonotype. Germline is not matched at one junction end, which may reflect a read error. The rearrangement links TRBV7-7 to TRBJ2-5; D gene uncertain. The V gene's germline CDR1 is SSHAT and CDR2 FNYEAQ (reference sequence). This CDR3 is built from 14 residues. CDR3 in DNA: TGTGCTAGCAGCTTATCCACCTTCGGGGAGACCCAGTACTTC. Amino acid sequence: CASSLSTFGETQYF.

This clonotype showed up just a few times. This chain links TRBV20-1 with TRBJ1-1; no clear D gene. Per the germline V gene, CDR1 is DFQATT and CDR2 is SNEGSKA (reference sequence). The CDR3 length is 14 residues. V lost 6 bases, J lost 4 bases, and 18 bases lay in between. The CDR3 sequence is CSAPVEARGTEAFF. CDR3 sequence (DNA): TGCAGTGCCCCGGTGGAGGCTCGCGGCACTGAAGCTTTCTTT.

The J gene is TRBJ2-7, the V gene TRBV6-5; the match to TRBD2 covers 8 bases. Germline V gives CDR1 MNHEY, CDR2 SVGAGI. The V gene end was trimmed by 2 bases and the J gene end by 9 bases; junction bases not matched to a gene: 15. The CDR3 consists of 16 residues. CDR3 DNA: TGTGCCAGCAGTTACGATCTAGCGGGCGCAGCCTCCGTGCAGTACTTC. It translates to CASSYDLAGAASVQYF.

Many counts were recorded for this clonotype. The chain employs TRBV2 and TRBJ1-5; the D is unclear. The germline V gene has CDR1 SNHLY and CDR2 FYNNEI. This CDR3 has 15 amino acids. With 5 bases removed from V and 2 bases from J, the gap between germline ends came to 13 bases. CDR3 residues: CASSPDGGGNQPQHF. CDR3 DNA sequence: TGTGCCAGCAGTCCCGACGGAGGAGGCAATCAGCCCCAGCATTTT.

The table lists this clonotype with many counts. The V gene is TRBV30, the J gene TRBJ2-7; D is perhaps TRBD1 (5 bases). This CDR3 comprises 12 residues. With 5 bases removed from V and 3 bases from J, the gap between germline ends came to 11 bases. CDR1 and CDR2 from the germline V gene are GTSNPN and SVGIG (reference sequence). The CDR3 region has the DNA TGTGCCTGGGCCTTACAGGACTACGAGCAGTACTTC. It translates to CAWALQDYEQYF.

The V and J genes are TRBV12-3 or TRBV12-4 and TRBJ1-2; D ambiguous. The CDR3 sequence is 13 residues long. Between the trimmed V and J ends, which lost 6 bases and 9 bases, there was a span of 17 bases. CDR3 DNA sequence: TGTGCCAGCAGCTCCGGACGGGGAGATAGCTACACCTTC. Amino acids: CASSSGRGDSYTF.

As concerns this clonotype: This is likely a read error, given that the CDR3 carries no conserved phenylalanine or tryptophan at its end. J is TRBJ1-5 and V is TRBV6-2 or TRBV6-3, with TRBD1 as a possible D gene (6 bases). The germline gives CDR1 MNHEY, CDR2 SVGEGT. This CDR3 region has 16 residues. Trimming removed 7 bases at V and 4 bases at J, with 20 bases between. The CDR3 DNA is TGTGCCAGCACCCCCGAGGGGAAAGGGGGTAATCAGCCCCAGCATCTT. Translation gives CASTPEGKGGNQPQHL.

The chain employs TRBV11-2 and TRBJ2-3, with a tentative D call TRBD2 (6 bases). This CDR3 is built from 15 residues. The V end lost 5 bases, the J end lost 4 bases, and 16 bases lay between the germline ends. CDR1 SGHAT and CDR2 FQNNGV come from the germline V gene. This chain's CDR3 is CASSPGASEPDTQYF. In nucleotides, the CDR3 is TGTGCCAGCAGCCCCGGAGCTAGCGAGCCAGATACGCAGTATTTT.

The V call is TRBV3-1, the J call TRBJ2-1; 8 bases fit TRBD2. Germline assignment: CDR1 LGHDT and CDR2 YNNKEL (reference sequence). This CDR3 is built from 14 residues. The trim removed 2 bases at V and 7 bases at J, leaving 4 bases unmatched. In nucleotides, the CDR3 is TGTGCCAGCAGCCAACGGGGGGGCCAGAATGAGCAGTTCTTC. Its protein is CASSQRGGQNEQFF.

This clonotype has just a few counts. Mismatch with germline at one junction end may stem from a read error. The chain joins TRBV20-1 to TRBJ2-1, with TRBD2 matching 12 bases. This CDR3 region has 17 residues. CDR1 DFQATT and CDR2 SNEGSKA come from the germline V gene (reference sequence). The CDR3 DNA reads TGCTGTGCTAGAGATCCCCTAGCGGGGGGGCCCGTGGATGAGCAGTTCTTC. Encoded protein: CCARDPLAGGPVDEQFF.

The V call is TRBV6-2 or TRBV6-3, the J call TRBJ2-3, with a possible D match to TRBD1 (5 bases). CDR1 MNHEY and CDR2 SVGEGT come from the germline V gene. V was trimmed by 6 bases and J by 2 bases, leaving 6 bases between them. The CDR3 is 12 amino acids. CDR3 bases: TGTGCCAGCAGGACAGTCACAGATACGCAGTATTTT. This translates into CASRTVTDTQYF.

This clonotype was observed a handful of times. V gene TRBV20-1 combines with J gene TRBJ2-2; D gene unclear. The CDR3 sequence is 11 residues long. Per the germline V gene, CDR1 is DFQATT and CDR2 is SNEGSKA (reference sequence). With 5 bases removed from V and 1 base from J, the gap between germline ends came to 2 bases. DNA for the CDR3: TGCAGTGCTCAGAACACCGGGGAGCTGTTTTTT. This codes for CSAQNTGELFF.

This clonotype has more than one count but fewer than ten. The chain links TRBV21-1 to TRBJ2-3; TRBD1, as called in the table, went unchecked against the DNA. TRBV21-1 is annotated as a pseudogene. This CDR3 spans 17 amino acids. The CDR3 spells CASSKCGRGKHWDTQYF. Here the CDR3 DNA reads TGTGCCAGCAGCAAATGTGGCAGGGGAAAGCATTGGGATACGCAGTATTTT.

The chain carries TRBV12-3 or TRBV12-4 and TRBJ1-5; D unclear. CDR3 length: 13 amino acids. Trimming cost V 6 bases and J 5 bases, with 11 bases left between them. CDR3 in DNA: TGTGCCAGCAGCCCCCAATGGGATCAGCCCCAGCATTTT. This sequence encodes CASSPQWDQPQHF.

This clonotype has just a few counts. CDR3 nucleotide sequence: TGCAGTGCTGTCCGGGGCGGGCGGGTTTCAGATACGCAGTATTTT. This translates into CSAVRGGRVSDTQYF. This rearrangement joins TRBV20-1 to TRBJ2-3; D is possibly TRBD1 or TRBD2 (5 bases each). The CDR3 sequence is 15 residues long. Trimming cost V 5 bases and J 4 bases, with 19 bases left between them. CDR1 and CDR2 from the germline V gene are DFQATT and SNEGSKA (reference sequence).

In this sample, this clonotype turned up many times. The chain combines TRBV20-1 with TRBJ2-2; 7 positions agree with TRBD1. Germline CDR1 and CDR2: DFQATT and SNEGSKA (reference sequence). Trimming cost V 0 bases and J 5 bases; bases outside gene matches: 6. The CDR3 loop spans 15 amino acids. The CDR3 is CSARDRGRGTGELFF. As DNA, the CDR3 is TGCAGTGCTAGAGATCGGGGCAGGGGGACCGGGGAGCTGTTTTTT.

This clonotype was detected only a few times. The CDR3 here is CASRTNSWSTDTQYF. CDR3 nucleotide sequence: TGTGCCAGTAGGACTAATAGTTGGAGCACAGATACGCAGTATTTT. The chain is built from TRBV19 and TRBJ2-3, with D possibly matching TRBD2 (5 bases). This CDR3 has 15 residues. The V gene lost 6 bases and the J gene lost 0 bases, with 13 bases spanning the gap. Germline V lookup: CDR1 LNHDA, CDR2 SQIVND (reference sequence).

This chain links TRBV11-2 with TRBJ2-3; 7 bases are a match to TRBD1. Trimming removed 5 bases from V and 6 bases from J; junction bases left unmatched: 8. From germline, CDR1 is SGHAT and CDR2 FQNNGV. The CDR3 totals 14 residues. DNA for the CDR3: TGTGCCAGCAGCCCTAAACAGGGGATGGATACGCAGTATTTT. The encoded protein is CASSPKQGMDTQYF.

This clonotype was recorded once. The CDR3 ends on some other residue instead of the conserved phenylalanine or tryptophan, so this is likely a read error. This CDR3 reads CASSWTSSYNEQFI. CDR3 bases: TGTGCCAGCAGTTGGACTAGCTCCTACAATGAGCAGTTCATC. The chain has TRBV12-3 or TRBV12-4 and TRBJ2-1, with TRBD2 matching over 7 bases. The CDR3 length is 14 residues. V shed 4 bases and J 0 bases; nucleotides not matched to a gene: 0.